The present entry profiles one T cell receptor (beta chain) with its context. The CDR3 has 18 amino acids. Residents of 24 US areas, aged about 18 to 95 years, made up the participants. This table comes from immunoSEQ multiplex PCR, and its TCRdb copy is limited to in-frame clones, with some not included. The sample yields fewer than 250,000 clones, around 87% seen once. The sample comes from a study of blood T cell repertoires in COVID-19. This clonotype was obtained from a man younger than 40 in a cohort exposed to, infected with or recovered from COVID-19 (not recorded which). The V call is TRBV21-1, the J call TRBJ2-1; the DNA was not used to check the table's D call, TRBD2. TRBV21-1 is an annotated pseudogene. The sequenced sample was PBMCs or T cells enriched from blood (not recorded which). CDR3 nucleotides: TGTGCCAGCAGCAAAACCGAGCGGGTCCCTCCTAACTACAATGAGCAGTTCTTC. This sequence encodes CASSKTERVPPNYNEQFF.